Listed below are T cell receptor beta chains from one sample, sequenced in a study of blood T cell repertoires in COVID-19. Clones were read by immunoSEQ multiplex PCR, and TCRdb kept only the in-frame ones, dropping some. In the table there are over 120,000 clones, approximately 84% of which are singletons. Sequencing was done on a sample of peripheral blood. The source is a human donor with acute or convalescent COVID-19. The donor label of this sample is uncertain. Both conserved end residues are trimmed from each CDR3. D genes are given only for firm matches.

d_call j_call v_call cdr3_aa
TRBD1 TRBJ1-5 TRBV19 ASSQTGGSNQPQH
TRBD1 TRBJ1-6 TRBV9 ASSVEAGQGWSPLH
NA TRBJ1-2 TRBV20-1 SVPLAKGNT
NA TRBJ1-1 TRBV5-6 ASSLEQGYTEAF
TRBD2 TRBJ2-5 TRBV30 ARGLAGAQETQY
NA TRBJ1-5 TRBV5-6 ASSTTPYSNQPQH
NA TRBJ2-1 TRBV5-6 ASSQPPPFGDYNEQF
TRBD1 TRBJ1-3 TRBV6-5 ASSQGQLSGNTIY
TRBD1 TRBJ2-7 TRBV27 ASSLIPGTGTGEQY
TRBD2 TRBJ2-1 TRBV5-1 ASSWTGLARHNEQF
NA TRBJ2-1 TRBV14 ASSQGSSYNEQF
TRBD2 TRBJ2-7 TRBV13 ASSLYGGGSYEQY
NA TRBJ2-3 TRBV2 ASSAGRTPDTQY
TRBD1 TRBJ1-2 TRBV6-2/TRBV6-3 ASSTRQGADGYT
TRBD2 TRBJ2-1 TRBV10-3 AISEPRGAGGQNNEQF
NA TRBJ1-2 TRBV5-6 ASIPMRSLANYGYT
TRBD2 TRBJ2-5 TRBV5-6 ASSLGLAGETQY
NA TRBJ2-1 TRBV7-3 ASSLMPGTSYNEQF
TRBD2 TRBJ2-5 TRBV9 ASSVASGGLETQY
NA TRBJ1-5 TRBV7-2 ASSPDSNNQPQH
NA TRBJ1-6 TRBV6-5 ASSRTVNNSPLH
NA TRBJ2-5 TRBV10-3 AISVNGYFETQY
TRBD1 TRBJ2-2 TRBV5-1 ASSLVAGGRLNTGELF
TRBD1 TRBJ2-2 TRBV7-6 ASSLMSPGQGNTGELF
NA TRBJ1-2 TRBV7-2 ASSLGTGGYT
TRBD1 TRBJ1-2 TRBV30 AWATGGSNYGYT
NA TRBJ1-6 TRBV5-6 ASSPGDSNSPLH
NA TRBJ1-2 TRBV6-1 ASSDSVGNYGYT
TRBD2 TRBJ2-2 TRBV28 ASSLGLAGKNTGELF
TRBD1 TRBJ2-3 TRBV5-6 ASSRTGGVSDTQY
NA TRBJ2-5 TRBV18 ASSDDRRTQETQY
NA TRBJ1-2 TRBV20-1 SASDGNYGYT
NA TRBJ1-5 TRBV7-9 ASSFGDSNQPQH
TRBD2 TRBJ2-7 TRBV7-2 ASSFSGAIYEQY
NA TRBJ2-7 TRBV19 ASSIGLGQGRVEQY
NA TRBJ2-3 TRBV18 ASSPGLDTDTQY
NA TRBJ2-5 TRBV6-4 ASSRAQGETQY
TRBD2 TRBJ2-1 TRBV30 AWDPLAGGLNEQF
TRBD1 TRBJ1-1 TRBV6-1 ASSGHDRQGRTEAF
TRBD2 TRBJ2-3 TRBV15 ATSRTRLAPDTQY
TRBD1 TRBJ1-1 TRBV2 ASSADRGRSTEAF
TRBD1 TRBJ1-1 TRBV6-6 ASSYTGARTEAF
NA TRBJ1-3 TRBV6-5 ASSSVKGPSGNTIY
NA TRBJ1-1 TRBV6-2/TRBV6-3 ASSYRGNTEAF
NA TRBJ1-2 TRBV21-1 ASSKERRGKSHGYT
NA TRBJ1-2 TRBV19 ASSIVGGGVYGYT
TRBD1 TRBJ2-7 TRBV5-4 ASSLDRGYEQY
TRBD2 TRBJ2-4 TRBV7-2 ASSFGGSILAKNIQY
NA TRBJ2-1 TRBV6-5 ASSYPSFNEQF
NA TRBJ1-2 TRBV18 ASSPGQSINYGYT
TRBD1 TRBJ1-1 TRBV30 AWRGQGYSEAF
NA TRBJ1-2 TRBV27 ASSPLTLLGYGYT
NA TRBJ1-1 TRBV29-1 SASGQVNTEAF
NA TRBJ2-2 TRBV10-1 ASSDKGDGTGELF
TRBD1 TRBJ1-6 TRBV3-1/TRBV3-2 ASSQGQGPNTPLH
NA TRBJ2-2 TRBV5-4 ASSPTGSRTSTGELF
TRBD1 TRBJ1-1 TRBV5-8 ASSLRTGGNTEAF
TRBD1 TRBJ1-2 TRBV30 AGTQGTGPLKVYGYT
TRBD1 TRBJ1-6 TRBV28 ASSRGQNAQPLH